This T cell receptor beta chain originates from a study of blood T cell repertoires in COVID-19. Some clones are missing from TCRdb's copy, which holds only in-frame ones; the method was immunoSEQ multiplex PCR. The sample yields 210,000 or so clones, 84% seen once. The clonotype comes from a human donor in a cohort sampled during active COVID-19. The sequenced sample consisted of peripheral blood.

The CDR3 DNA sequence: TGTGCCAGCAGTGACGGAGTAGGCGAAAAACTGTTTTTT. Its protein product is CASSDGVGEKLFF. The chain employs TRBV6-1 and TRBJ1-4; no firm D call. The CDR3 consists of 13 residues. Trimming pared 3 bases from V and 8 bases from J, leaving 10 bases between. The germline gives CDR1 MNHNS, CDR2 SASEGT.